These 29 T cell receptor beta chains were sequenced from one sample in a study of blood T cells in healthy people across ages. Combining a sample-barcoded 5' primer with a J-beta primer mix, a second PCR ran for roughly 6 to 12 cycles. TCRdb re-analysed the 5' RACE reads in MiXCR, keeping a single row per CDR3 protein. The sample comprises roughly 730,000 distinct CDR3 sequences, around three fifths of which are singletons, and roughly 26% rests with the top ten. Material for sequencing was blood. These receptors were obtained from a man aged 35-49 years in good health.

The CDR3 DNA follows: TGTGCCACCAGCAGAGATTCAGGGTCGGTCTACGAGCAGTACTTC. As protein: CATSRDSGSVYEQYF. This chain connects TRBV15 to TRBJ2-7; weak D call: TRBD1 (5 bases). This CDR3 is 15 amino acids long. V was clipped by 0 bases and J by 3 bases, with 12 bases between them. CDR1 is LNHNV and CDR2 is YYDKDF in the germline V gene (reference sequence).

V usage is TRBV4-1 and J usage is TRBJ2-1, with D hard to call. Germline V lookup: CDR1 MGHRA, CDR2 YSYEKL. There are 16 residues in the CDR3. The V and J ends lost 0 bases and 0 bases respectively, with 9 bases between them. CDR3 in amino acids: CASSQDSTVSYNEQFF. As DNA, the CDR3 is TGCGCCAGCAGCCAAGATAGTACAGTCTCCTACAATGAGCAGTTCTTC.

V and J are TRBV11-2 and TRBJ1-2, with D hard to call. Looked up from germline, CDR1 is SGHAT and CDR2 is FQNNGV. This CDR3 has 14 residues. The V end was cut by 7 bases, the J end by 6 bases, with 18 bases between. The CDR3 nucleotides are TGTGCCAGCACTTCTTTCGGGCAAACTCATGGCTACACCTTC. This translates into CASTSFGQTHGYTF.

This clonotype was observed a few times. This sequence joins TRBV7-9 and TRBJ1-4; tentative D call: TRBD1 (5 bases). Germline-derived CDR1 and CDR2 are SEHNR and FQNEAQ (reference sequence). The length of the CDR3 is 12 residues. Trimming removed 5 bases from V and 11 bases from J, with 12 bases in between. The CDR3 reads CASSPPRGKLFF. In nucleotides, the CDR3 is TGTGCCAGCAGCCCCCCCCGGGGGAAACTGTTTTTT.

The chain employs TRBV12-3 or TRBV12-4 and TRBJ2-7, with D possibly matching TRBD1 (6 bases). The J call may be wrong; the DNA end is better matched by TRBJ2-5. CDR3 length equals 15 residues. The CDR3: CASSYTGMRAETQYF. The DNA of the CDR3 is TGTGCCAGCAGTTATACAGGGATGCGTGCAGAGACCCAGTACTTC.

This clonotype has more than one count but fewer than ten. The rearrangement links TRBV11-2 to TRBJ2-3; no definite D call. Between the trimmed V and J ends, which lost 1 base and 5 bases, there was a span of 16 bases. Germline lookup yields CDR1 SGHAT and CDR2 FQNNGV. The CDR3 covers 16 residues. This CDR3 reads CASSLGPRGMGDTQYF. The CDR3 region has the DNA TGTGCCAGCAGCTTAGGACCCCGCGGTATGGGAGATACGCAGTATTTT. Together with reference TRBV11-2 and TRBJ2-3, the CDR3 gives the full variable domain: EAGVAQSPRYKIIEKRQSVAFWCNPISGHATLYWYQQILGQGPKLLIQFQNNGVVDDSQLPKDRFSAERLKGVDSTLKIQPAKLEDSAVYLCASSLGPRGMGDTQYFGPGTRLTVL.

CDR3 residues: CASSLQREGREQFF. The CDR3 DNA sequence: TGTGCCAGCAGCTTACAGCGGGAGGGCCGTGAGCAGTTCTTC. V gene TRBV7-2 combines with J gene TRBJ2-1; 10 bases are a match to TRBD2. The J segment lost 9 bases and the V segment lost 2 bases, leaving 4 bases of the junction unmatched. This CDR3 spans 14 amino acids. Germline CDR1 and CDR2: SGHTA and FQGNSA. Supplemented by reference TRBV7-2 and TRBJ2-1, the full variable domain reads GAGVSQSPSNKVTEKGKDVELRCDPISGHTALYWYRQSLGQGLEFLIYFQGNSAPDKSGLPSDRFSAERTGGSVSTLTIQRTQQEDSAVYLCASSLQREGREQFFGPGTRLTVL.

This clonotype came up once. The rearrangement uses TRBV6-5 and TRBJ2-1; 8 bases line up with TRBD2. CDR1 and CDR2 from the germline V gene are MNHEY and SVGAGI. Trimming removed 7 bases from V and 8 bases from J; junction bases left unmatched: 10. This CDR3 is 14 amino acids long. The CDR3 protein is CASKGGLGVDEQFF. The DNA of the CDR3 is TGTGCCAGCAAAGGGGGACTAGGAGTCGATGAGCAGTTCTTC.

This clonotype was seen more than once but under ten times. The V and J genes are TRBV7-3 and TRBJ2-1; 10 bases map to TRBD2. Germline V CDR1 and CDR2: SGHTA, FQGTGA. CDR3 size: 16 residues. J was trimmed by 7 bases and V by 1 base; bases with no gene match: 7. CDR3 residues: CASSLIRASGSNEQFF. The CDR3 DNA sequence: TGTGCCAGCAGCTTAATAAGGGCTAGCGGGAGTAATGAGCAGTTCTTC.

The rearrangement links TRBV4-2 to TRBJ1-1; D gene unclear. The CDR3 is 13 residues long. Per germline, CDR1 LGHNA and CDR2 YNFKEQ. Trimming left V 0 bases short and J 8 bases short, with 10 bases between. This CDR3 reads CASSQELGLEAFF. The CDR3 DNA follows: TGTGCCAGCAGCCAAGAACTAGGACTAGAAGCTTTCTTT.

Only one count was recorded for this clonotype. The V gene is TRBV11-2, the J gene TRBJ1-2, with TRBD1 as a possible D gene (6 bases). The V end was cut by 1 base, the J end by 3 bases, with 15 bases between. Germline V CDR1 and CDR2: SGHAT, FQNNGV. The CDR3 sequence is 16 residues long. CDR3 sequence (DNA): TGTGCCAGCAGCTTAGTAGGTGGGGCAGGGGACTATGGCTACACCTTC. It yields the protein CASSLVGGAGDYGYTF. The whole variable domain, filled in from reference TRBV11-2 and TRBJ1-2, reads EAGVAQSPRYKIIEKRQSVAFWCNPISGHATLYWYQQILGQGPKLLIQFQNNGVVDDSQLPKDRFSAERLKGVDSTLKIQPAKLEDSAVYLCASSLVGGAGDYGYTFGSGTRLTVV.

The CDR3 DNA follows: TGCAGTGCAAATAGCGGGAGGGCCTCTGAGACCCAGTACTTC. Translation gives CSANSGRASETQYF. The chain is built from TRBV20-1 and TRBJ2-7; 11 bases line up with TRBD2. The better agreement between TRBJ2-5 and the DNA end casts doubt on the J call. The CDR3 sequence is 14 residues long. The germline gives CDR1 DFQATT, CDR2 SNEGSKA (reference sequence).

V gene TRBV6-1 combines with J gene TRBJ2-7; weak D call: TRBD1 (5 bases). The J call may be mistaken, given a closer DNA end match to TRBJ2-4. Germline V lookup: CDR1 MNHNS, CDR2 SASEGT. The CDR3 is made up of 13 amino acids. CDR3 sequence (DNA): TGTGCCAGCAGTGAAGTGACAGCAAACATTCAGTACTTC. Protein: CASSEVTANIQYF.

This chain connects TRBV7-9 to TRBJ2-1, with 12 positions matching TRBD2. This CDR3 is 18 amino acids long. Trimming cost V 0 bases and J 4 bases; bases outside gene matches: 7. Per germline, CDR1 SEHNR and CDR2 FQNEAQ (reference sequence). The CDR3 nucleotides read TGTGCCAGCAGCTTAGCGTCCGCTAGCGGGGGGGTGTACAATGAGCAGTTCTTC. This encodes CASSLASASGGVYNEQFF. Using reference TRBV7-9 and TRBJ2-1 for the parts outside the CDR3, the full variable domain is DTGVSQNPRHKITKRGQNVTFRCDPISEHNRLYWYRQTLGQGPEFLTYFQNEAQLEKSRLLSDRFSAERPKGSFSTLEIQRTEQGDSAMYLCASSLASASGGVYNEQFFGPGTRLTVL.

The V call is TRBV25-1, the J call TRBJ2-2; possible D gene TRBD1, 5 bases. V lost 3 bases and J 3 bases, leaving 17 bases between the germline ends. CDR3 length equals 17 residues. The germline CDR1 and CDR2 sequences are MGHDK and SYGVNS. DNA of the CDR3: TGTGCCAGCAGTGAGGTTTCATCGGACAAAGACACCGGGGAGCTGTTTTTT. This gives the protein CASSEVSSDKDTGELFF.

The CDR3 DNA sequence: TGTGCCAGCAGTGCGGGACAGCAAGAGACCCAGTACTTC. Its protein product is CASSAGQQETQYF. The V call is TRBV12-3 or TRBV12-4, the J call TRBJ2-5; D perhaps matches TRBD1 (7 bases). The V end lost 5 bases, the J end lost 2 bases, and 9 bases lay between the germline ends. The CDR3 sequence is 13 residues long.

The V call is TRBV7-3, the J call TRBJ2-2; 7 nucleotides agree with TRBD2. This CDR3 region has 14 residues. After removal of 5 bases from V and 7 bases from J, the junction contained 7 bases not matched to a gene. CDR1 SGHTA and CDR2 FQGTGA come from the germline V gene. The CDR3 bases are TGTGCCAGCAGCACCCGGGAGGTCGGCGGGGAGCTGTTTTTT. Encoded protein: CASSTREVGGELFF.

The chain combines TRBV9 with TRBJ1-2; 7 nucleotides align to TRBD1. The V segment lost 3 bases and the J segment 4 bases; nucleotides outside the gene matches: 9. The CDR3 has 15 residues. Per the germline V gene, CDR1 is SGDLS and CDR2 is YYNGEE. CDR3 residues: CASSEGAGLFYGYTF. The CDR3 DNA follows: TGTGCCAGCAGCGAGGGGGCAGGGTTATTCTATGGCTACACCTTC.

There are a few counts of this clonotype. The J gene is TRBJ2-5, the V gene TRBV7-2, with 7 bases aligning to TRBD1. The germline gives CDR1 SGHTA, CDR2 FQGNSA. The CDR3 length is 13 residues. J gave up 4 bases and V 8 bases, and 7 bases lay outside the gene matches. The CDR3 DNA sequence: TGTGCCAGCCGCCCACCAGGGGGAGAGACCCAGTACTTC. This encodes CASRPPGGETQYF.

V is TRBV9 and J is TRBJ2-1, with D possibly TRBD2 on 6 matching bases. This CDR3 has 19 amino acids. Trimming shortened V by 3 bases and J by 4 bases, and 26 bases separated the two germline ends. CDR1 and CDR2 from the germline V gene are SGDLS and YYNGEE. CDR3 region: CASSGDGQRGTQRYNEQFF. CDR3 nucleotide sequence: TGTGCCAGCAGCGGAGACGGTCAGAGAGGGACTCAACGATACAATGAGCAGTTCTTC. Based on the CDR3 plus reference TRBV9 and TRBJ2-1, the full variable domain is DSGVTQTPKHLITATGQRVTLRCSPRSGDLSVYWYQQSLDQGLQFLIQYYNGEERAKGNILERFSAQQFPDLHSELNLSSLELGDSALYFCASSGDGQRGTQRYNEQFFGPGTRLTVL.

The chain combines TRBV5-1 with TRBJ2-1; 7 bases match TRBD2. V was pared by 3 bases and J by 4 bases, with 7 bases of the junction left unmatched. Germline V gene lookup returns CDR1 SGHRS and CDR2 YFSETQ. CDR3 length equals 15 residues. CDR3 DNA: TGCGCCAGCAGCTCGGAGGCGGGAGCTTACAATGAGCAGTTCTTC. It encodes CASSSEAGAYNEQFF.

This clonotype was seen only a few times. The gene calls are TRBV28 and TRBJ2-5, with a tentative D call TRBD1 (5 bases). The CDR3 is 15 amino acids. V gave up 2 bases and J gave up 2 bases, with 12 bases separating them. Per germline, CDR1 MDHEN and CDR2 SYDVKM. The CDR3 reads CASSLGSTVQETQYF. The CDR3 DNA reads as TGTGCCAGCAGTTTAGGGTCGACAGTACAAGAGACCCAGTACTTC.

This clonotype was picked up a small number of times. CDR3 sequence (DNA): TGCAGCGTTGAAGAAGACAGGGAGTATGAGCAGTACTTC. Translated, it gives CSVEEDREYEQYF. The chain has TRBV29-1 and TRBJ2-7, with 7 bases fitting TRBD1. The junction had 6 bases not matched to a gene; V was cut back by 0 bases and J by 7 bases. Germline V gene sequence: CDR1 SQVTM, CDR2 ANQGSEA. The CDR3 has 13 residues.

The chain joins TRBV14 to TRBJ2-1, with a tentative D call TRBD2 (5 bases). The CDR3 runs to 12 residues. Trimming cost V 4 bases and J 10 bases, with 11 bases left between them. CDR1 SGHDN and CDR2 FVKESK come from the germline V gene. The CDR3 reads CASSPSDWEQFF. The CDR3, as DNA: TGTGCCAGCAGCCCTTCGGACTGGGAGCAGTTCTTC.

This clonotype occurred a few times. V usage is TRBV5-1 and J usage is TRBJ2-1, with D uncertain. The germline V and J ends were trimmed by 0 bases and 7 bases, with 14 bases remaining between them. Germline values: CDR1 SGHRS, CDR2 YFSETQ. This CDR3 region has 15 residues. The CDR3 loop reads CASSLAGSVSNEQFF. In DNA, the CDR3 is TGCGCCAGCAGCTTGGCCGGGTCCGTATCAAATGAGCAGTTCTTC.

This clonotype showed up just a few times. The chain has TRBV29-1 and TRBJ2-1; the match to TRBD2 covers 7 bases. The J segment lost 2 bases and the V segment lost 4 bases, leaving 2 bases of the junction unmatched. The germline gives CDR1 SQVTM, CDR2 ANQGSEA. This CDR3 is built from 13 residues. The CDR3 DNA reads as TGCAGCGTTGGGAGCGGGGCCTACAATGAGCAGTTCTTC. Translated, it gives CSVGSGAYNEQFF.

The rearrangement links TRBV7-3 to TRBJ2-5; D remains ambiguous. Germline loops: CDR1 SGHTA, CDR2 FQGTGA. The CDR3 has 13 amino acids. V was clipped by 4 bases and J by 11 bases, with 17 bases between them. CDR3 region: CASSSQVYNEQYF. The CDR3 coding sequence is TGTGCCAGCAGCTCCCAGGTCTACAATGAGCAGTACTTC. Using reference TRBV7-3 and TRBJ2-5 for the parts outside the CDR3, the full variable domain is GAGVSQTPSNKVTEKGKYVELRCDPISGHTALYWYRQSLGQGPEFLIYFQGTGAADDSGLPNDRFFAVRPEGSVSTLKIQRTERGDSAVYLCASSSQVYNEQYFGPGTRLLVL.

Remarks on this clonotype: A clone one base away is much larger, so this may be a read error. The chain joins TRBV12-3 or TRBV12-4 to TRBJ2-7; TRBD1 agrees at 8 bases. The CDR3 contains 17 residues. The V and J ends lost 1 base and 0 bases, in that order; junction bases with no gene match: 8. This CDR3 is CASSLGDRFTNSYEQYF. In nucleotides, the CDR3 is TGTGCCAGCAGTTTAGGGGACAGGTTTACGAACTCCTACGAGCAGTACTTC.

In its sample, this clonotype was seen many times. The chain links TRBV20-1 to TRBJ2-3; TRBD1 might be the D (6 bases). V gave up 5 bases and J gave up 14 bases, with 14 bases separating them. The CDR3 sequence is 10 residues long. Germline V lookup: CDR1 DFQATT, CDR2 SNEGSKA (reference sequence). CDR3 nucleotide sequence: TGCAGTGCTCAGGACAGCCGGACGTATTTT. The encoded protein is CSAQDSRTYF.